This T cell receptor beta chain appears in the sequencing data of a study of shared clonotypes between healthy human individuals. A note on this clone: As yet, its antigen is unknown.

V lost 8 bases and J 1 base, leaving 12 bases between the germline ends. The germline CDR1 and CDR2 sequences are MGHDK and SYGVNS. The CDR3 spans 15 residues. Sorted-subset replicate PCRs used about 200 ng of genomic DNA. This amount corresponded to 30,000 to 35,000 T cell genomes. This table comes from immunoSEQ multiplex PCR, and its TCRdb copy is limited to in-frame clones, with some not included. The sample records about 670,000 clones, about two thirds being singletons. Study-level results: Even with large depth, rarefaction showed that sorted-subset sequencing was incomplete.

This clonotype originated in a woman aged 30 to 39 in good health. The chain is built from TRBV25-1 and TRBJ2-6; D gene unclear. Sequencing input: memory CD4+ T cells sorted from blood. Stated subset: CD45RA-negative fraction. For the CDR3, the DNA is TGTGCCAGCGCCCACTCGGGTTCTGGGGCCAACGTCCTGACTTTC. Amino acids: CASAHSGSGANVLTF.